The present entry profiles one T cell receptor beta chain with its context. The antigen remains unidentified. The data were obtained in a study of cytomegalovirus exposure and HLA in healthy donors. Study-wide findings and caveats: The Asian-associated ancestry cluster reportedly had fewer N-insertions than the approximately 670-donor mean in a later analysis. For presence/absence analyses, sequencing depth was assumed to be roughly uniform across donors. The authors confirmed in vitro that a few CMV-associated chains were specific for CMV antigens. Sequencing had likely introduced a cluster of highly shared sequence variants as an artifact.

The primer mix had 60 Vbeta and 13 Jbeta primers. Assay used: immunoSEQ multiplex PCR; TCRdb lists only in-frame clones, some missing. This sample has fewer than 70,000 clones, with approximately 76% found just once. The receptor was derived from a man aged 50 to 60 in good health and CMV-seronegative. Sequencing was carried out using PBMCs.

Here the CDR3 DNA reads TGTGCCAGTTCTCACGGGACAATTTATAACTATGGCTACACCTTC. The encoded protein is CASSHGTIYNYGYTF. This chain uses TRBV7-3 with TRBJ1-2, with D possibly matching TRBD1 (6 bases). Per germline, CDR1 SGHTA and CDR2 FQGTGA. The CDR3 has 15 amino acids. The V end lost 9 bases, the J end lost 1 base, and 18 bases lay between the germline ends.